A single sample gave rise to the 10 T cell receptor beta chains below, sequenced in a study of blood T cell repertoires in COVID-19. TCRdb's table, derived via immunoSEQ multiplex PCR, lists solely in-frame clones and lacks some. The repertoire has tens of thousands of clones, 60% to 85% of them found once; the top ten carry under 50%. Material for sequencing was peripheral blood. These receptors were obtained from a human donor in a cohort sampled during active COVID-19.

This chain connects TRBV5-1 to TRBJ2-7, with a tentative D call TRBD1 (5 bases). The V and J ends lost 1 base and 5 bases respectively, with 16 bases between them. CDR1 and CDR2 from the germline V gene are SGHRS and YFSETQ. The CDR3 extends over 15 amino acids. CDR3 residues: CASSLWQDPGNEQYF. The CDR3 DNA sequence: TGCGCCAGCAGCTTGTGGCAGGACCCAGGGAACGAGCAGTACTTC.

V and J are TRBV12-3 or TRBV12-4 and TRBJ2-7, with D uncertain. CDR3 length: 12 residues. V lost 6 bases to trimming and J lost 3 bases, with 9 bases between them. The CDR3 DNA reads TGTGCCAGCAGATCTAACAGCTACGAGCAGTACTTC. This codes for CASRSNSYEQYF.

The chain recombines TRBV28 with TRBJ2-7; 11 bases agree with TRBD1. Germline V gene sequence: CDR1 MDHEN, CDR2 SYDVKM. Germline trimming cut 5 bases from V and 0 bases from J; bases unmatched to any gene: 3. This CDR3 spans 15 amino acids. CDR3 in amino acids: CASSIGQGASYEQYF. CDR3 DNA: TGTGCCAGCAGTATTGGACAGGGGGCCTCCTACGAGCAGTACTTC.

The chain combines TRBV27 with TRBJ2-1, with 9 bases fitting TRBD1. The V gene end was trimmed by 5 bases and the J gene end by 2 bases; junction bases not matched to a gene: 13. Looked up from germline, CDR1 is MNHEY and CDR2 is SMNVEV (reference sequence). The CDR3 length is 18 residues. The CDR3 loop is CASSHKKGTGRTYNEQFF. CDR3 nucleotide sequence: TGTGCCAGCAGTCACAAAAAAGGGACAGGGAGGACCTACAATGAGCAGTTCTTC.

This chain links TRBV2 with TRBJ1-5; D unresolved. CDR3 length equals 16 residues. V was clipped by 0 bases and J by 2 bases, with 11 bases between them. Germline V gives CDR1 SNHLY, CDR2 FYNNEI. The CDR3 DNA reads TGTGCCAGCAGTGAAGCCGCGTACAGACGCAATCAGCCCCAGCATTTT. Translated: CASSEAAYRRNQPQHF. Complete variable domain (other parts from reference TRBV2 and TRBJ1-5): EPEVTQTPSHQVTQMGQEVILRCVPISNHLYFYWYRQILGQKVEFLVSFYNNEISEKSEIFDDQFSVERPDGSNFTLKIRSTKLEDSAMYFCASSEAAYRRNQPQHFGDGTRLSIL.

The CDR3 sequence: CASSKGQGYGTQYF. Here the CDR3 DNA reads TGTGCCAGTAGTAAGGGACAGGGGTATGGTACGCAGTATTTT. The V gene is TRBV19, the J gene TRBJ2-3; TRBD1 matches at 10 bases. Germline CDR1 reads LNHDA; CDR2 reads SQIVND (reference sequence). The trim removed 4 bases at V and 8 bases at J, leaving 6 bases unmatched. The CDR3 spans 14 residues. Full variable domain (missing parts from reference TRBV19 and TRBJ2-3): DGGITQSPKYLFRKEGQNVTLSCEQNLNHDAMYWYRQDPGQGLRLIYYSQIVNDFQKGDIAEGYSVSREKKESFPLTVTSAQKNPTAFYLCASSKGQGYGTQYFGPGTRLTVL.

The CDR3 region has the DNA TGTGCCACCAGAACGGGGACAGGGGTTAATCGCGGTGAGCAGTTCTTC. Its protein is CATRTGTGVNRGEQFF. This chain uses TRBV15 with TRBJ2-1; 10 bases fit TRBD1. After removal of 6 bases from V and 9 bases from J, the junction contained 14 bases not matched to a gene. This CDR3 contains 16 residues. Germline V gene lookup returns CDR1 LNHNV and CDR2 YYDKDF (reference sequence).

This chain links TRBV6-5 with TRBJ2-7, with a possible D match to TRBD1 (6 bases). The V gene's germline CDR1 is MNHEY and CDR2 SVGAGI. The CDR3 loop spans 14 amino acids. Deletions cut 5 bases from V and 4 bases from J, with 15 bases between. The DNA of the CDR3 is TGTGCCAGCAGTCACGACAGGTCGTCGTACGAGCAGTACTTC. Translation gives CASSHDRSSYEQYF.

The count of this clone is one. The chain employs TRBV10-3 and TRBJ2-3; tentative D call: TRBD2 (5 bases). The V and J ends lost 2 bases and 6 bases respectively, with 12 bases between them. CDR1 ENHRY and CDR2 SYGVKD come from the germline V gene. CDR3 size: 14 residues. In DNA, the CDR3 is TGTGCCATCAGTGAGGGACGGGGAGTGGATACGCAGTATTTT. This sequence encodes CAISEGRGVDTQYF.

This chain uses TRBV30 with TRBJ1-2, with unresolved D. CDR3 length: 13 residues. Trimming removed 1 base from V and 8 bases from J, with 14 bases in between. CDR1 is GTSNPN, CDR2 SVGIG, per germline (reference sequence). CDR3 residues: CAWSGFTGSGYTF. The DNA of the CDR3 is TGTGCCTGGAGTGGATTTACGGGTTCCGGCTACACCTTC.